The 26 T cell receptor beta chains given below trace back to one sample, sequenced in a study of shared clonotypes between healthy human individuals (TCRdb year 2020). Library preparation employed the immunoSEQ multiplex PCR assay. TCRdb limited this immuneACCESS table to in-frame rearrangements with V and J called. A share of clones is missing; checked studies link under half to unresolved V genes, and the rest is unexplained. For this sample the table gives about 510,000 clones, of which approximately 95% were detected only once. Together, the top ten hold approximately 0.062% of the sample. The material sequenced was naive CD4+ T cells sorted from blood. Per the publication, the cell subset or site label means: CD45RA+ positively selected. The receptors derive from a woman in her 30s in good health.

The chain is built from TRBV6-1 and TRBJ2-1; D is perhaps TRBD2 (5 bases). Trimming removed 2 bases at V and 4 bases at J, with 6 bases between. The germline gives CDR1 MNHNS, CDR2 SASEGT. The CDR3 totals 13 residues. The DNA of the CDR3 is TGTGCCAGCAGTGAACAGCGGTACAATGAGCAGTTCTTC. Translation gives CASSEQRYNEQFF.

The chain links TRBV29-1 to TRBJ2-5, with unresolved D. The CDR3 has 12 amino acids. Germline CDR1 reads SQVTM; CDR2 reads ANQGSEA. Between the trimmed V and J ends, which lost 3 bases and 5 bases, there was a span of 10 bases. CDR3 protein: CSVEASGETQYF. CDR3 bases: TGCAGCGTTGAGGCCTCTGGCGAGACCCAGTACTTC.

J is TRBJ2-7 and V is TRBV28; possible D gene TRBD2, 5 bases. The germline CDR1 and CDR2 sequences are MDHEN and SYDVKM. This CDR3 has 15 residues. Between the trimmed V and J ends, which lost 4 bases and 2 bases, there was a span of 15 bases. The CDR3 region is CASSSPSLATYEQYF. The DNA of the CDR3 is TGTGCCAGCAGTTCCCCCTCTTTAGCGACCTACGAGCAGTACTTC.

The V gene is TRBV27, the J gene TRBJ2-3, with D perhaps given as TRBD1 or TRBD2 (5 bases each). Between the trimmed V and J ends, which lost 6 bases and 3 bases, there was a span of 19 bases. Germline lookup yields CDR1 MNHEY and CDR2 SMNVEV (reference sequence). This CDR3 spans 16 amino acids. CDR3 coding DNA: TGTGCCAGCAGGCGTAAATTGGGGGTAATAACAGATACGCAGTATTTT. Translated: CASRRKLGVITDTQYF.

The CDR3 sequence: CAISGQDNSPLHF. In nucleotides, the CDR3 is TGTGCCATCAGTGGACAGGATAATTCACCCCTCCACTTT. The rearrangement joins TRBV10-3 to TRBJ1-6; tentatively, D is TRBD1 (6 bases). Between the trimmed V and J ends, which lost 4 bases and 5 bases, there was a span of 6 bases. Germline V CDR1 and CDR2: ENHRY, SYGVKD. The CDR3 runs to 13 residues.

The V call is TRBV19, the J call TRBJ1-5; no reliable D call. The CDR3 consists of 17 residues. The germline gives CDR1 LNHDA, CDR2 SQIVND (reference sequence). V was shortened by 7 bases and J by 7 bases, with 26 bases between the two germline ends. The CDR3 nucleotides read TGTGCCAGTAACCCCATGGCGTCAGACCGGGAGGGCCAGCCCCAGCATTTT. This gives the protein CASNPMASDREGQPQHF.

This sequence joins TRBV18 and TRBJ2-7; no clear D. The V gene's germline CDR1 is KGHSH and CDR2 LQKENI. V shed 0 bases and J shed 1 base, with 1 base lying between them. The length of the CDR3 is 12 residues. CDR3 protein: CASSPPSYEQYF. Here the CDR3 DNA reads TGTGCCAGCTCACCACCGTCCTACGAGCAGTACTTC.

The V call is TRBV10-3, the J call TRBJ2-1; tentative D call: TRBD2 (7 bases). The germline gives CDR1 ENHRY, CDR2 SYGVKD. CDR3 length equals 15 residues. V lost 8 bases and J 6 bases, leaving 20 bases between the germline ends. CDR3 region: CAIGRGLSSPNEQFF. DNA for the CDR3: TGTGCCATCGGGCGGGGGCTATCCTCACCCAATGAGCAGTTCTTC.

The chain couples TRBV6-6 to TRBJ2-1; 10 positions agree with TRBD2. V shed 6 bases, J shed 0 bases, and the junction held 5 bases outside the gene matches. The CDR3 is made up of 16 amino acids. Germline-derived CDR1 and CDR2 are MNHNY and SVGAGI (reference sequence). The CDR3 region is CASSLAGGPSYNEQFF. The CDR3 DNA follows: TGTGCCAGCAGCTTAGCGGGAGGCCCCTCCTACAATGAGCAGTTCTTC.

This clone was picked up one time. The V call is TRBV5-1, the J call TRBJ1-1; D is uncertain. Looked up from germline, CDR1 is SGHRS and CDR2 is YFSETQ. CDR3 length equals 14 residues. V lost 1 base to trimming and J lost 0 bases, with 7 bases between them. In nucleotides, the CDR3 is TGCGCCAGCAGCTTGAAGAGCCTGAACACTGAAGCTTTCTTT. Translating it yields CASSLKSLNTEAFF.

The V and J genes are TRBV19 and TRBJ1-6; no clear D gene. Trimming pared 5 bases from V and 7 bases from J, leaving 15 bases between. Germline lookup yields CDR1 LNHDA and CDR2 SQIVND (reference sequence). There are 15 residues in the CDR3. CDR3 coding DNA: TGTGCCAGTAGTGTCGACCTCCTCGGAAATTCACCCCTCCACTTT. It specifies CASSVDLLGNSPLHF.

The chain uses TRBV18 and TRBJ2-7, with TRBD1 identical over 8 bases. CDR3 length: 15 residues. With V trimmed by 3 bases and J by 1 base, 5 bases remained unmatched. Per the germline V gene, CDR1 is KGHSH and CDR2 is LQKENI. The CDR3 sequence is CASSPRDRSSYEQYF. The CDR3 DNA reads TGTGCCAGCTCACCGAGGGACAGGTCTTCCTACGAGCAGTACTTC.

The DNA for the CDR3 is TGTGCCAGTACCATCGGGCCGTGGGGCAATCAGCCCCAGCATTTT. Translated, it gives CASTIGPWGNQPQHF. This chain connects TRBV19 to TRBJ1-5; unclear D gene. CDR3 length: 15 residues. In germline, CDR1 is LNHDA, CDR2 SQIVND (reference sequence). V was shortened by 7 bases and J by 2 bases, with 15 bases between the two germline ends.

This chain connects TRBV7-6 to TRBJ2-2; TRBD1 matches 10 bases. The J segment lost 5 bases and the V segment lost 5 bases, leaving 8 bases of the junction unmatched. The CDR3 has 16 residues. Germline V CDR1 and CDR2: SGHVS, FNYEAQ. The CDR3 sequence is CASSPTGTGVTGELFF. The CDR3 DNA follows: TGTGCCAGCAGCCCTACCGGGACAGGGGTGACCGGGGAGCTGTTTTTT.

The chain has TRBV6-5 and TRBJ2-7, with TRBD2 matching over 13 bases. The V segment lost 1 base and the J segment 3 bases; nucleotides outside the gene matches: 3. The CDR3 has 16 residues. The germline CDR1 and CDR2 sequences are MNHEY and SVGAGI. The CDR3 protein is CASSYLGTSGNYEQYF. DNA for the CDR3: TGTGCCAGCAGTTACTTGGGGACTAGCGGGAACTACGAGCAGTACTTC.

CDR3 sequence reads: CASRPGRESTEAFF. CDR3 nucleotides: TGTGCCAGCAGACCGGGCAGGGAGAGCACTGAAGCTTTCTTT. The chain couples TRBV7-2 to TRBJ1-1, with D tentatively TRBD1 (5 bases). The V gene lost 6 bases and the J gene lost 4 bases, with 15 bases spanning the gap. The CDR3 sequence is 14 residues long. Germline V CDR1 and CDR2: SGHTA, FQGNSA.

V usage is TRBV7-2 and J usage is TRBJ2-5, with 11 bases matching TRBD2. CDR3 length: 16 amino acids. Germline V CDR1 and CDR2: SGHTA, FQGNSA. Unmatched junction bases numbered 11, after V lost 6 bases and J lost 5 bases. CDR3: CASRDSGRAKKETQYF. In DNA form, the CDR3 reads TGTGCCAGCAGAGATAGCGGGAGGGCCAAGAAGGAGACCCAGTACTTC.

This clone showed up just once. The rearrangement uses TRBV21-1 and TRBJ2-7; the table's D call, TRBD2, was not checked against the DNA. TRBV21-1 is a pseudogene locus. CDR3 length equals 22 residues. CDR3 DNA sequence: TGTGCCAGCAGCAAGAGGGGCCTCGAGGCGGACGGGGAGCGGGAGTTGTCCTACGAGCAGTACTTC. Translating it yields CASSKRGLEADGERELSYEQYF.

The genes are TRBV5-1 and TRBJ2-7; D is unclear. Germline CDR1 is SGHRS and CDR2 is YFSETQ. This CDR3 is 12 amino acids long. V was trimmed by 3 bases and J by 3 bases, leaving 7 bases between them. The CDR3 spells CASSSSNYEQYF. The DNA for the CDR3 is TGCGCCAGCAGCTCATCGAACTACGAGCAGTACTTC.

The CDR3 DNA sequence: TGTGCCAGCAGCTTAGTAAGAGGGGTCGATGCCTTCTACGAGCAGTACTTC. The encoded protein is CASSLVRGVDAFYEQYF. V and J are TRBV7-2 and TRBJ2-7; D tentatively reads TRBD1 or TRBD2 (5 bases each). The germline CDR1 and CDR2 sequences are SGHTA and FQGNSA. This CDR3 has 17 amino acids. With 1 base removed from V and 3 bases from J, the gap between germline ends came to 19 bases.

The table lists this clone with a few counts. V is TRBV11-2 and J is TRBJ2-7; possibly TRBD1 for D (5 bases). Germline assignment: CDR1 SGHAT and CDR2 FQNNGV. The CDR3 contains 11 residues. With 8 bases removed from V and 2 bases from J, the gap between germline ends came to 7 bases. As DNA, the CDR3 is TGTGCCAGCGGGGCACCCTACGAGCAGTACTTC. Protein: CASGAPYEQYF.

The chain employs TRBV27 and TRBJ2-5; D is possibly TRBD1 (5 bases). Germline CDR1 is MNHEY and CDR2 is SMNVEV (reference sequence). This CDR3 is built from 15 residues. V dropped 5 bases and J dropped 5 bases, with 18 bases sitting between them. The CDR3 loop reads CASSKSPDKYETQYF. The DNA for the CDR3 is TGTGCCAGCAGTAAATCCCCGGACAAGTACGAGACCCAGTACTTC.

DNA of the CDR3: TGTGCCAGCTCCGGGACTAGCGGGTCTAGCACAGATACGCAGTATTTT. This encodes CASSGTSGSSTDTQYF. The chain recombines TRBV7-6 with TRBJ2-3, with 12 bases aligning to TRBD2. The CDR3 consists of 16 residues. The trim removed 8 bases at V and 0 bases at J, leaving 6 bases unmatched. Germline assignment: CDR1 SGHVS and CDR2 FNYEAQ.

The chain uses TRBV28 and TRBJ2-5; 11 nucleotides match TRBD2. Germline V lookup: CDR1 MDHEN, CDR2 SYDVKM. The CDR3 has 17 amino acids. The V and J ends lost 5 bases and 9 bases, in that order; junction bases with no gene match: 17. The DNA of the CDR3 is TGTGCCAGCAGTCCCCTCTTAGCGGGAGGGTCCAAGAGAGCCCAGTACTTC. Its translation: CASSPLLAGGSKRAQYF.

This clone has only a few counts. The V gene is TRBV20-1, the J gene TRBJ1-1, with D unresolved. Germline loops: CDR1 DFQATT, CDR2 SNEGSKA (reference sequence). The CDR3 covers 11 residues. With 5 bases removed from V and 5 bases from J, the gap between germline ends came to 9 bases. CDR3 sequence (DNA): TGCAGTGCTTGTAATCCAACTGAAGCTTTCTTT. Translating gives CSACNPTEAFF.

This sequence joins TRBV30 and TRBJ1-1; the D is unclear. CDR1 is GTSNPN and CDR2 is SVGIG in the germline V gene (reference sequence). Deletions cut 1 base from V and 4 bases from J, with 4 bases between. The CDR3 is 11 residues long. The chain's CDR3 is CAWSGSTEAFF. CDR3 bases: TGTGCCTGGAGTGGGAGCACTGAAGCTTTCTTT.